Each of the 11 T cell receptor beta chains below was sequenced from the same sample in a study of OX40 agonist ivuxolimab in advanced cancers. TCRdb's table, derived via immunoSEQ multiplex PCR, lists solely in-frame clones and lacks some. The sample records tens of thousands of clones, approximately 80% being singletons. Sequences were derived from CD4+ or CD8+ T cells sorted from blood, sampled in a trial of the OX40 agonist ivuxolimab. The receptors originated from an adult with an advanced solid tumor such as melanoma, head and neck, liver or kidney cancer.

This clone has a single count. V gene TRBV6-5 combines with J gene TRBJ2-1; D possibly corresponds to TRBD2 (6 bases). Germline CDR1 and CDR2: MNHEY and SVGAGI. The CDR3 length is 15 residues. V was clipped by 5 bases and J by 3 bases, with 14 bases between them. The CDR3 region has the DNA TGTGCCAGCAGTATAAAGGGACTCTACTACAATGAGCAGTTCTTC. This sequence encodes CASSIKGLYYNEQFF.

This sequence joins TRBV7-6 and TRBJ1-1; no clear D. This CDR3 spans 13 amino acids. Germline-derived CDR1 and CDR2 are SGHVS and FNYEAQ. Trimming removed 7 bases at V and 5 bases at J, with 14 bases between. The CDR3 spells CASTRMEGTEAFF. Written as DNA, the CDR3 is TGTGCCAGCACCCGAATGGAGGGAACTGAAGCTTTCTTT. The full variable domain, its missing parts supplied by reference TRBV7-6 and TRBJ1-1, is GAGVSQSPRYKVTKRGQDVALRCDPISGHVSLYWYRQALGQGPEFLTYFNYEAQQDKSGLPNDRFSAERPEGSISTLTIQRTEQRDSAMYRCASTRMEGTEAFFGQGTRLTVV.

This clone has a handful of counts. The V call is TRBV11-2, the J call TRBJ2-5; 7 bases are shared with TRBD2. The trim removed 5 bases at V and 5 bases at J, leaving 14 bases unmatched. CDR3 size: 16 residues. Germline CDR1 SGHAT, CDR2 FQNNGV. CDR3 coding DNA: TGTGCCAGCAGCCCAGTAACGGGGAGGGTTGTGGAGACCCAGTACTTC. Amino acids: CASSPVTGRVVETQYF.

J is TRBJ2-1 and V is TRBV28; D gene unclear. In germline, CDR1 is MDHEN, CDR2 SYDVKM. This CDR3 comprises 12 residues. V dropped 1 base and J dropped 6 bases, with 4 bases sitting between them. The CDR3 is CASSLSPNEQFF. As DNA, the CDR3 is TGTGCCAGCAGTTTATCACCCAATGAGCAGTTCTTC.

This rearrangement joins TRBV7-2 to TRBJ2-7; D might be TRBD2 (6 bases). Germline values: CDR1 SGHTA, CDR2 FQGNSA. The CDR3 is 12 residues long. V was pared by 4 bases and J by 9 bases, with 13 bases between. This CDR3 reads CASSSTRLGQYF. The DNA of the CDR3 is TGTGCCAGCAGCTCCACTAGACTAGGGCAGTACTTC. The full variable domain, with the rest looked up from reference TRBV7-2 and TRBJ2-7, is GAGVSQSPSNKVTEKGKDVELRCDPISGHTALYWYRQSLGQGLEFLIYFQGNSAPDKSGLPSDRFSAERTGGSVSTLTIQRTQQEDSAVYLCASSSTRLGQYFGPGTRLTVT.

The chain joins TRBV7-9 to TRBJ2-3; 8 bases line up with TRBD1. Germline V gene data show CDR1 as SEHNR and CDR2 as FQNEAQ (reference sequence). This CDR3 is built from 15 residues. V trimming: 5 bases; J trimming: 5 bases; junction bases outside the gene matches: 9. The CDR3: CASSRGTGKGDTQYF. DNA for the CDR3: TGTGCCAGCAGCAGAGGGACAGGCAAAGGAGATACGCAGTATTTT.

The rearrangement links TRBV28 to TRBJ2-7; possible D gene TRBD2, 6 bases. Trimming left V 7 bases short and J 4 bases short, with 14 bases between. There are 13 residues in the CDR3. Germline V CDR1 and CDR2: MDHEN, SYDVKM. CDR3 nucleotide sequence: TGTGCCAGCAACCTTCCCGGGAGATACGAGCAGTACTTC. Translating gives CASNLPGRYEQYF.

The V call is TRBV19, the J call TRBJ1-2, with D hard to call. Germline-derived CDR1 and CDR2 are LNHDA and SQIVND (reference sequence). The CDR3 length is 16 residues. With 0 bases removed from V and 4 bases from J, the gap between germline ends came to 15 bases. The CDR3 bases are TGTGCCAGTAGTATAGAAAGGGCTGATAGAGGCTATGGCTACACCTTC. It encodes CASSIERADRGYGYTF. Variable domain in full (rest from reference TRBV19 and TRBJ1-2): DGGITQSPKYLFRKEGQNVTLSCEQNLNHDAMYWYRQDPGQGLRLIYYSQIVNDFQKGDIAEGYSVSREKKESFPLTVTSAQKNPTAFYLCASSIERADRGYGYTFGSGTRLTVV.

The chain employs TRBV7-2 and TRBJ1-5; 7 bases match TRBD1. CDR1 is SGHTA and CDR2 is FQGNSA in the germline V gene. V shed 1 base, J shed 6 bases, and the junction held 9 bases outside the gene matches. The CDR3 totals 16 residues. The CDR3 DNA sequence: TGTGCCAGCAGCTTAGGCACGGGACAGTTCCTTCAGCCCCAGCATTTT. It encodes CASSLGTGQFLQPQHF.

This chain connects TRBV5-4 to TRBJ1-4; D is possibly TRBD1 (5 bases). This CDR3 spans 14 amino acids. Looked up from germline, CDR1 is SGHNT and CDR2 is YYREEE (reference sequence). V lost 2 bases to trimming and J lost 8 bases, with 13 bases between them. The CDR3 loop reads CASSFEGPDEKLFF. CDR3 bases: TGTGCCAGCAGCTTTGAGGGGCCCGACGAAAAACTGTTTTTT.

This clone was detected once. J is TRBJ2-1 and V is TRBV4-1; 13 nucleotides agree with TRBD2. Germline V lookup: CDR1 MGHRA, CDR2 YSYEKL. The CDR3 runs to 17 residues. The V and J ends lost 0 bases and 7 bases, in that order; junction bases with no gene match: 6. The CDR3, as DNA: TGCGCCAGCAGCCAAGAGGTGACTAGCGGGAGGAGAAATGAGCAGTTCTTC. Amino acids: CASSQEVTSGRRNEQFF.